This T cell receptor (beta chain) was identified in a study of blood T cells in healthy people across ages. Study-wide results and limits: Comparison with aged donors showed that long-lived donors had more naive CD4+ cells and higher diversity. Estimated diversity, derived from one million T cells, was regarded as an underestimate.

Approximately 10 milliliters was the volume of peripheral blood drawn from each donor. Samples had at least 6 million PBMCs isolated from them. The junction had 7 bases not matched to a gene; V was cut back by 5 bases and J by 3 bases. Germline-derived CDR1 and CDR2 are SGHAT and FQNNGV. The CDR3 extends over 16 amino acids. Note on this clonotype: Its specificity is unknown.

Then a second PCR, running about 6 to 11 cycles, was carried out with a sample-barcoded 5' primer and a J-beta primer mix. Using its own MiXCR run on the 5' RACE reads, TCRdb lists one record per CDR3 protein. The sample lists fewer than 2,000,000 distinct CDR3 sequences, roughly two fifths occurring once. The TCR comes from a human donor in good health. This chain joins TRBV11-2 and TRBJ1-2; 12 positions agree with TRBD1. Sequencing used blood. CDR3 in DNA: TGTGCCAGCAGCAAAGGGACAGGGGGCCATTACTATGGCTACACCTTC. This sequence encodes CASSKGTGGHYYGYTF.